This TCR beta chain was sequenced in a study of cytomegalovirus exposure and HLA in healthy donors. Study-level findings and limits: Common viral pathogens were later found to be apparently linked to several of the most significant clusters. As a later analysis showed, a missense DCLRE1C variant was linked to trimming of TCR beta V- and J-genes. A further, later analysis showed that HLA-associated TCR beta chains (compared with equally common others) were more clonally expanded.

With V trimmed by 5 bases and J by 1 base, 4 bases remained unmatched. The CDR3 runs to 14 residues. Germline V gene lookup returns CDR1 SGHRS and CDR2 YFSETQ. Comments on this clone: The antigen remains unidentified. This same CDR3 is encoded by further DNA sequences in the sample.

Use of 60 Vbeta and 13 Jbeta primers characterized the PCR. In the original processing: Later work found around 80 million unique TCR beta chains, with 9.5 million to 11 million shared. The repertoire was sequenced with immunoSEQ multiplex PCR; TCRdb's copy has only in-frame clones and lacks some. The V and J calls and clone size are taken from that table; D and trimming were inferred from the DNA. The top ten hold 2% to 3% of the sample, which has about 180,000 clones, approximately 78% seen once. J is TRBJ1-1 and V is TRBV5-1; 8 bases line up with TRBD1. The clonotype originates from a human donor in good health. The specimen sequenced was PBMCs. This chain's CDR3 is CASSSGQGNTEAFF. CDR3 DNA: TGCGCCAGCAGTTCAGGACAGGGGAACACTGAAGCTTTCTTT.